The subject of this entry is one T cell receptor beta chain. The entry originates in a study of cytomegalovirus exposure and HLA in healthy donors. CDR1 and CDR2 from the germline V gene are SGDLS and YYNGEE. The ends lost 4 bases at V and 3 bases at J; junction bases unmatched: 3. This CDR3 spans 14 amino acids. PCR was performed using 60 Vbeta and 13 Jbeta primers. Per the authors' pipeline: Among the unique TCR beta chains that a later analysis counted, about 86 million in all, approximately 12 million were shared. Produced via immunoSEQ multiplex PCR; TCRdb's table is partial and in-frame only. D and trimming were read from the DNA, whereas the V and J calls and clone size are those reported in that table. The sample shows some 99,000 clones, nearly 70% of them seen only once.

Sequencing used PBMCs. The TCR was taken from a woman in her 70s in good health and CMV-seropositive. The genes are TRBV9 and TRBJ2-2, with 7 bases aligning to TRBD1. The CDR3 here is CASSTGQDTGELFF. For the CDR3, the DNA is TGTGCCAGCAGCACCGGACAGGACACCGGGGAGCTGTTTTTT. Using reference TRBV9 and TRBJ2-2 for the parts outside the CDR3, the full variable domain is DSGVTQTPKHLITATGQRVTLRCSPRSGDLSVYWYQQSLDQGLQFLIQYYNGEERAKGNILERFSAQQFPDLHSELNLSSLELGDSALYFCASSTGQDTGELFFGEGSRLTVL.